One and the same sample provided the 8 T cell receptor beta chains below, sequenced in a study of T cells in Graves' hyperthyroidism and ophthalmopathy. Regions amplified from RNA transcripts were the TCR beta CDR3 regions. First-round RT-PCR targeting the TCR CDR3 was performed with the HTBI primer set. TCRdb itself ran the multiplex PCR reads through MiXCR, one entry per CDR3 protein. Among more than 500,000 distinct CDR3 sequences listed, roughly 15% were seen once. The specimen sequenced was blood. The receptors derive from a young woman with Graves' ophthalmopathy.

This clonotype was observed at least ten times. The chain carries TRBV2 and TRBJ2-1, with 7 bases that match TRBD2. V dropped 7 bases and J dropped 10; count of bases not matched to a gene: 10. CDR1 and CDR2 from the germline V gene are SNHLY and FYNNEI. The CDR3 has 13 amino acids. The CDR3 region is CASNEGYSGEQFF. CDR3 bases: TGTGCCAGCAACGAAGGGTATAGCGGGGAGCAGTTCTTC.

With regard to this clonotype: A junction end diverges from the germline sequence, so it may reflect a read error. The chain uses TRBV3-1 and TRBJ2-7, with D perhaps TRBD1 (7 bases). Germline V gives CDR1 LGHDT, CDR2 YNNKEL (reference sequence). CDR3 length: 18 residues. The DNA of the CDR3 is TGTGCCAGCAGCCAAGTCCCCGGCGGGGCAGGGGGTGTCTACGAGCAGTGCTTC. This translates into CASSQVPGGAGGVYEQCF.

There are many counts of this clonotype. The genes are TRBV7-2 and TRBJ2-1; TRBD2 matches 12 bases. The CDR3 runs to 17 residues. The V segment lost 1 base and the J segment 0 bases; nucleotides outside the gene matches: 1. Germline V lookup: CDR1 SGHTA, CDR2 FQGNSA. DNA of the CDR3: TGTGCCAGCAGCTTAGAGACTAGCGGGAGCTCCTACAATGAGCAGTTCTTC. Translating gives CASSLETSGSSYNEQFF.

This clonotype has more than one count but fewer than ten. The rearrangement links TRBV28 to TRBJ1-5; D is uncertain. The CDR3 runs to 10 residues. The V gene's germline CDR1 is MDHEN and CDR2 SYDVKM. Trimming took off 8 bases at V and 4 bases at J, with 3 bases between the two ends. The CDR3 DNA follows: TGTGCCAGCGGAAATCAGCCCCAGCATTTT. It translates to CASGNQPQHF.

This clonotype was recorded many times. The rearrangement links TRBV20-1 to TRBJ2-5, with 14 bases that match TRBD2. J lost 4 bases, V lost 4 bases, and 2 bases had no gene match. Germline CDR1 is DFQATT and CDR2 is SNEGSKA (reference sequence). The CDR3 has 14 amino acids. CDR3 bases: TGCAGTGCTATGGGACTAGCGGGAGCAGAGACCCAGTACTTC. Amino acids: CSAMGLAGAETQYF.

The rearrangement uses TRBV27 and TRBJ1-5; D gene ambiguous. CDR3 length: 15 amino acids. With 5 bases removed from V and 3 bases from J, the gap between germline ends came to 14 bases. Germline V gene lookup returns CDR1 MNHEY and CDR2 SMNVEV (reference sequence). The CDR3 DNA reads as TGTGCCAGCAGTCCCGGTAGGGCTTACAATCAGCCCCAGCATTTT. Encoded protein: CASSPGRAYNQPQHF.

The V and J genes are TRBV4-3 and TRBJ2-7; weak D call: TRBD2 (6 bases). CDR3 length: 16 amino acids. Per germline, CDR1 LGHNA and CDR2 YSLEER. V lost 0 bases and J lost 2, with 14 bases in between. This chain's CDR3 is CASSQEGGAGAYEQYF. CDR3 DNA sequence: TGCGCCAGCAGCCAAGAAGGCGGGGCAGGAGCCTACGAGCAGTACTTC.

This clonotype occurred many times. The genes are TRBV12-3 or TRBV12-4 and TRBJ2-1; D perhaps matches TRBD2 (6 bases). V was cut by 6 bases and J by 10 bases, with 13 bases left in between. CDR3 length: 12 amino acids. CDR3 nucleotides: TGTGCCAGCAGCGCCCGGCTAGCGGAGCAGTTCTTC. Translation: CASSARLAEQFF.